This T cell receptor beta chain was documented in a study of cytomegalovirus exposure and HLA in healthy donors. V shed 2 bases and J 2 bases; nucleotides not matched to a gene: 21. CDR1 is MGHRA and CDR2 is YSYEKL in the germline V gene. The CDR3 runs 20 residues. The study ran its PCR with 60 Vbeta and 13 Jbeta primers. Repertoires were generated with immunoSEQ multiplex PCR, while TCRdb's copy carries only in-frame clones and drops some. In the table there are some 130,000 clones, about 66% of which are singletons. The chain carries TRBV4-1 and TRBJ2-7, with 7 bases aligning to TRBD2. The receptor was isolated from a man aged 25 to 40 in good health and CMV-seropositive. Sequenced input: PBMCs. CDR3: CASSQSPYGDLRGVPYEQYF. The DNA for the CDR3 is TGCGCCAGCAGCCAATCCCCGTATGGAGACCTCCGGGGGGTCCCCTACGAGCAGTACTTC.